One and the same sample provided the 2 T cell receptor beta chains below, sequenced in a study of T cell responses to AZD1222 COVID-19 vaccine. Repertoires were generated with immunoSEQ multiplex PCR, while TCRdb's copy carries only in-frame clones and drops some. This table holds under 150,000 clones, just under 95% found once. The sequencing here drew on peripheral blood, taken 28 days after the second AZD1222 dose. All receptors come from an adult who received the AZD1222 COVID-19 vaccine.

The rearrangement joins TRBV19 to TRBJ1-1; 8 nucleotides agree with TRBD1. Germline CDR1 LNHDA, CDR2 SQIVND (reference sequence). V lost 5 bases to trimming and J lost 1 base; unmatched junction nucleotides: 9. CDR3 size: 16 residues. The DNA for the CDR3 is TGTGCCAGTAGTCGGCGTGCAGGGGGCGAGAACACTGAAGCTTTCTTT. Residues: CASSRRAGGENTEAFF.

CDR3 nucleotides: TGTGCCAGTAGTCAGACAGATTCACCCCTCCACTTT. Residues: CASSQTDSPLHF. The chain joins TRBV19 to TRBJ1-6; tentative D call: TRBD1 (5 bases). Between the trimmed V and J ends, which lost 5 bases and 8 bases, there was a span of 7 bases. The CDR3 extends over 12 amino acids. Germline V gives CDR1 LNHDA, CDR2 SQIVND (reference sequence).